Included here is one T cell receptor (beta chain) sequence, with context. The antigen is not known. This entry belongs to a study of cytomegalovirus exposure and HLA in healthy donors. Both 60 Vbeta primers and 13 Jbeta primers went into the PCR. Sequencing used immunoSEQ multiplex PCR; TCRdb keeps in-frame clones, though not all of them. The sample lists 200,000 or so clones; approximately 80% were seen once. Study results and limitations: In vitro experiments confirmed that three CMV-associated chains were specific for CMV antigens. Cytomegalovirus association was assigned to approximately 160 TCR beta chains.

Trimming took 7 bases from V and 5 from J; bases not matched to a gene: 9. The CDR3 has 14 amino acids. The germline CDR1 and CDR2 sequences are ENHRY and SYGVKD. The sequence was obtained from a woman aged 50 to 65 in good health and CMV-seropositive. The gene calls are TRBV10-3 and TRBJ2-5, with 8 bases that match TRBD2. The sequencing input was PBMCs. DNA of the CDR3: TGTGCCATCACTGCGGGGGGCCCAGGCGAGACCCAGTACTTC. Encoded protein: CAITAGGPGETQYF.